The 10 T cell receptor beta chains below were found in one sample sequenced in a study of cytomegalovirus exposure and HLA in healthy donors. The protocol was immunoSEQ multiplex PCR, while the TCRdb copy is restricted to in-frame clones and leaves out a portion. The sample consists of hundreds of thousands of clones, around four fifths of them appearing once. Sequencing used PBMCs. These receptors originate from a woman aged 18-30 years in good health and CMV-seronegative.

The chain uses TRBV11-2 and TRBJ2-2, with unresolved D. The CDR3 is 15 amino acids. Germline CDR1 and CDR2: SGHAT and FQNNGV. Between the trimmed V and J ends, which lost 1 base and 0 bases, there was a span of 6 bases. In DNA, the CDR3 is TGTGCCAGCAGCTTAGGGCAGACGAACACCGGGGAGCTGTTTTTT. Protein product: CASSLGQTNTGELFF. Using reference TRBV11-2 and TRBJ2-2 for the parts outside the CDR3, the full variable domain is EAGVAQSPRYKIIEKRQSVAFWCNPISGHATLYWYQQILGQGPKLLIQFQNNGVVDDSQLPKDRFSAERLKGVDSTLKIQPAKLEDSAVYLCASSLGQTNTGELFFGEGSRLTVL.

The V gene is TRBV7-8, the J gene TRBJ2-6; D is possibly TRBD2 (5 bases). CDR3 length: 18 residues. V was clipped by 6 bases and J by 0 bases, with 18 bases between them. CDR1 is SGHVS, CDR2 FQNEAQ, per germline. The chain's CDR3 is CASRSETKGSSGANVLTF. DNA for the CDR3: TGTGCCAGCAGGTCGGAGACTAAGGGTTCCTCTGGGGCCAACGTCCTGACTTTC.

The gene calls are TRBV21-1 and TRBJ1-6. TRBV21-1 is a pseudogene. The CDR3 runs to 15 residues. The CDR3 DNA is TGTGCCAGCAGCAATTCCGTCGCGTATAATTCACCCCTCCACTTT. Residues: CASSNSVAYNSPLHF.

This rearrangement joins TRBV2 to TRBJ1-2; D is possibly TRBD1 (5 bases). Germline CDR1 is SNHLY and CDR2 is FYNNEI. Trimming took 6 bases from V and 6 from J, leaving 11 bases between them. The CDR3 length is 12 residues. The CDR3 coding sequence is TGTGCCAGCAGCGCAGGGATGGATGGCTACACCTTC. Encoded protein: CASSAGMDGYTF.

The chain combines TRBV21-1 with TRBJ2-6; the table's D call TRBD2 went unverified against the DNA. TRBV21-1 is recorded as a pseudogene. This CDR3 is built from 16 residues. CDR3 region: CASSPRATSGANVLTF. The CDR3 DNA is TGTGCCAGCAGCCCAAGGGCCACTAGCGGGGCCAACGTCCTGACTTTC.

This clone was observed a single time. V gene TRBV6-4 combines with J gene TRBJ2-1; TRBD2 matches 9 bases. CDR1 and CDR2 from the germline V gene are MRHNA and SNTAGT. The CDR3 covers 16 residues. V lost 9 bases to trimming and J lost 0 bases; unmatched junction nucleotides: 9. CDR3 sequence: CARGKREVNSYNEQFF. The CDR3 nucleotides read TGTGCCAGAGGGAAGCGGGAGGTAAACTCCTACAATGAGCAGTTCTTC.

The rearrangement joins TRBV27 to TRBJ2-1, with 12 bases lining up with TRBD2. This CDR3 is 18 amino acids long. V was clipped by 7 bases and J by 2 bases; unmatched bases: 12. Germline-derived CDR1 and CDR2 are MNHEY and SMNVEV (reference sequence). This CDR3 reads CASTHAGLAGQAYNEQFF. For the CDR3, the DNA is TGTGCCAGCACCCACGCCGGACTAGCGGGACAGGCCTACAATGAGCAGTTCTTC.

In its sample, this clone was seen once. The chain couples TRBV6-5 to TRBJ2-1; D remains unclear. Germline CDR1 is MNHEY and CDR2 is SVGAGI. V gave up 3 bases and J gave up 6 bases, with 9 bases separating them. The CDR3 runs 13 residues. The CDR3 sequence: CASSYAPLNEQFF. CDR3 bases: TGTGCCAGCAGTTATGCTCCGCTCAATGAGCAGTTCTTC.

This clone was counted only a few times. The chain couples TRBV5-1 to TRBJ1-2, with no clear D. Trimming stripped 0 bases from V and 6 bases from J, with 6 bases between. This CDR3 has 12 residues. From germline, CDR1 is SGHRS and CDR2 YFSETQ. The CDR3 loop is CASSLEADGYTF. The CDR3 bases are TGCGCCAGCAGCTTGGAAGCAGATGGCTACACCTTC.

The rearrangement links TRBV10-3 to TRBJ1-1; TRBD1 matches at 7 bases. The V and J ends lost 0 bases and 4 bases, in that order; junction bases with no gene match: 5. The CDR3 spans 15 residues. The germline CDR1 and CDR2 sequences are ENHRY and SYGVKD. The CDR3 DNA reads TGTGCCATCAGTGAGTCAGGGGGCTTGTTCACTGAAGCTTTCTTT. Protein: CAISESGGLFTEAFF.